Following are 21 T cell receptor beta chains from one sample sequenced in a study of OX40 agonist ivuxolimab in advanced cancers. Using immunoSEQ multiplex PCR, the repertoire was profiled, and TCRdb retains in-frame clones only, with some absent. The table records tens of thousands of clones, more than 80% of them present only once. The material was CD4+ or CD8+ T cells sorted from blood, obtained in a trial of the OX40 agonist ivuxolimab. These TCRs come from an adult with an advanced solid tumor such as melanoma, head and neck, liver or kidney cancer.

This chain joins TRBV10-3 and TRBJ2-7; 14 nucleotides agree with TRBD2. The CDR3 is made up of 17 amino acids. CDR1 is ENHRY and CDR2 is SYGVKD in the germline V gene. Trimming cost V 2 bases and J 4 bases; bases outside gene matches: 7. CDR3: CAISEGWGTSGSYEQYV. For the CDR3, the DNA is TGTGCCATCAGTGAGGGTTGGGGGACTAGCGGGAGTTACGAGCAGTACGTC.

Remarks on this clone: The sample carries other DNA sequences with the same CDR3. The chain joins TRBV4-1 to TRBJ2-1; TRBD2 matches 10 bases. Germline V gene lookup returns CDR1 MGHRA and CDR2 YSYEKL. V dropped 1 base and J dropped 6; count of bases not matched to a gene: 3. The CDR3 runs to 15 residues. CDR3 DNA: TGCGCCAGCAGCCAAGGACTAGCGGGCGCCAATGAGCAGTTCTTC. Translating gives CASSQGLAGANEQFF.

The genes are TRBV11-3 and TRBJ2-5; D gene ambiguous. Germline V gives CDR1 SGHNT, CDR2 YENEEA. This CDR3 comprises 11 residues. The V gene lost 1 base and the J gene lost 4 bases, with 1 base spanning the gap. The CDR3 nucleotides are TGTGCCAGCAGCTTAGCAGAGACCCAGTACTTC. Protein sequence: CASSLAETQYF.

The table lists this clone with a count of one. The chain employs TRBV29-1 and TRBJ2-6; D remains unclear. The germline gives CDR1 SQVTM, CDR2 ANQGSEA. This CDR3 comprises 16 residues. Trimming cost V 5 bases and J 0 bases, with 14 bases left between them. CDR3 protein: CSVIGLADSGANVLTF. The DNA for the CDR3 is TGCAGCGTTATCGGATTGGCTGACTCTGGGGCCAACGTCCTGACTTTC. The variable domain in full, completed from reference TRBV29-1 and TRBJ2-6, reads SAVISQKPSRDICQRGTSLTIQCQVDSQVTMMFWYRQQPGQSLTLIATANQGSEATYESGFVIDKFPISRPNLTFSTLTVSNMSPEDSSIYLCSVIGLADSGANVLTFGAGSRLTVL.

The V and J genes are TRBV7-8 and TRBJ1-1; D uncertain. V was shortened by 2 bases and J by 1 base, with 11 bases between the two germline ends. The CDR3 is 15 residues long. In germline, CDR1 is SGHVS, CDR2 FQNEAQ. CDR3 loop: CASSLLSRANTEAFF. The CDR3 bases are TGTGCCAGCAGCTTATTGTCGCGAGCGAACACTGAAGCTTTCTTT.

In nucleotides, the CDR3 is TGTGCCAGCAGTGGGACAGGGGGCTCGAATTCACCCCTCCACTTT. It encodes CASSGTGGSNSPLHF. The chain carries TRBV2 and TRBJ1-6; TRBD1 matches 11 bases. CDR3 length: 15 amino acids. The ends lost 4 bases at V and 7 bases at J; junction bases unmatched: 3. Germline CDR1 is SNHLY and CDR2 is FYNNEI.

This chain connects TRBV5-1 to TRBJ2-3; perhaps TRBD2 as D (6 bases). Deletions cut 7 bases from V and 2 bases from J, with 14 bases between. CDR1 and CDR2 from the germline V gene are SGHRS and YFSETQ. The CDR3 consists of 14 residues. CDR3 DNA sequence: TGCGCCAGCTCCTTGGGGGGAGTCACAGATACGCAGTATTTT. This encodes CASSLGGVTDTQYF. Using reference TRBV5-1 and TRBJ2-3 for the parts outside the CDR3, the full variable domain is KAGVTQTPRYLIKTRGQQVTLSCSPISGHRSVSWYQQTPGQGLQFLFEYFSETQRNKGNFPGRFSGRQFSNSRSEMNVSTLELGDSALYLCASSLGGVTDTQYFGPGTRLTVL.

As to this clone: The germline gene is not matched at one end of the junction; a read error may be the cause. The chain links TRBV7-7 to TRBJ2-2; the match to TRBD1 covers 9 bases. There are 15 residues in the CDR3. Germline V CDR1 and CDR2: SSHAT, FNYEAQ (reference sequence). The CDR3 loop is CASSLGTGMAGELFF. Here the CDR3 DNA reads TGTGCTAGCAGCCTAGGGACAGGGATGGCCGGGGAGCTGTTTTTT.

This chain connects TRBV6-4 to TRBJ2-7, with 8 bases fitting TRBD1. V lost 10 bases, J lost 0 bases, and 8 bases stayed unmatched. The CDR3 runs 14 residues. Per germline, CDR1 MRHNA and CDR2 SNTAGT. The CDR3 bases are TGTGCCATCCAGGACAGGGAGGACTCCTACGAGCAGTACGTC. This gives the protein CAIQDREDSYEQYV.

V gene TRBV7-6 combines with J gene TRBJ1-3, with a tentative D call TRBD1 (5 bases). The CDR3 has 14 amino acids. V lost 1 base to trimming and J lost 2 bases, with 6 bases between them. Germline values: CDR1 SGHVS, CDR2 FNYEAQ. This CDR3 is CASSLGGAGNTIYF. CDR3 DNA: TGTGCCAGCAGCTTAGGGGGGGCTGGAAACACCATATATTTT.

CDR3 protein: CASSPRGLAARLVYEQYV. The CDR3, as DNA: TGTGCCAGCAGCCCAAGGGGACTAGCAGCGAGACTCGTCTACGAGCAGTACGTC. This chain joins TRBV21-1 and TRBJ2-7; the DNA was not used to check the table's D call, TRBD2. TRBV21-1 is a pseudogene segment. This CDR3 has 18 amino acids.

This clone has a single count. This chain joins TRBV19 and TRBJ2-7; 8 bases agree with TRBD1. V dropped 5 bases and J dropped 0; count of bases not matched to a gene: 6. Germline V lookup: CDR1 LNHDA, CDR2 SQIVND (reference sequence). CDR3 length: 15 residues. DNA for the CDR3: TGTGCCAGTAGTCCGCGGGACAGGCGCTCCTACGAGCAGTACTTC. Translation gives CASSPRDRRSYEQYF.

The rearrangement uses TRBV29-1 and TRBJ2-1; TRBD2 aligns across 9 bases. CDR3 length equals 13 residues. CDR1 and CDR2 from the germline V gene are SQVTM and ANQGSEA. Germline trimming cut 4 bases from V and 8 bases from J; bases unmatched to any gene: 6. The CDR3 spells CSVVGGRAYEQFF. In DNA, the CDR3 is TGCAGCGTTGTTGGCGGGAGGGCATATGAGCAGTTCTTC.

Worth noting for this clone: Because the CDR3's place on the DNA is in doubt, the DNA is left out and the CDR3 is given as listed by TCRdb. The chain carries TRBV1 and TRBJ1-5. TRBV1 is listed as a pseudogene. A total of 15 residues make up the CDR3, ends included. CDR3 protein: CTSSQVGGGNQPQHF.

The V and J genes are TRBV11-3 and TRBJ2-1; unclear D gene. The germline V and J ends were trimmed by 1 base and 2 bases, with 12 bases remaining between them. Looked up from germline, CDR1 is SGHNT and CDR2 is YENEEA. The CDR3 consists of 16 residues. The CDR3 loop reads CASSLVLQIPYNEQFF. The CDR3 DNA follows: TGTGCCAGCAGCTTAGTACTACAGATCCCCTACAATGAGCAGTTCTTC.

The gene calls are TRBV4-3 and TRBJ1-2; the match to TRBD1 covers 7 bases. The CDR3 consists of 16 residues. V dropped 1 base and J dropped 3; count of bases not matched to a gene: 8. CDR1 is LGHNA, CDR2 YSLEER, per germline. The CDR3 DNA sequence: TGCGCCAGCAGCCAAGGTCCTAACAGGGGCGACTATGGCTACACCTTC. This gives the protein CASSQGPNRGDYGYTF.

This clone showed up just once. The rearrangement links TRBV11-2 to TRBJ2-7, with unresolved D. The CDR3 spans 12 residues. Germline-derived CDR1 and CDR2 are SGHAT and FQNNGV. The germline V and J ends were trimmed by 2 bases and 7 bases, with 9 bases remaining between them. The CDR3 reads CASSLSEREQYV. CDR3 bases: TGTGCCAGCAGCTTATCGGAGAGAGAGCAGTACGTC.

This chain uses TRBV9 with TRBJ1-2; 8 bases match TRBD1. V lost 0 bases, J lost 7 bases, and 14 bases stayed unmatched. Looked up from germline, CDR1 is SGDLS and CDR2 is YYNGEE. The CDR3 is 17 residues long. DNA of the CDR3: TGTGCCAGCAGCGTAGCGGGACAGGTTGCAGGGAGGGGTGGCTACACCTTC. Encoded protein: CASSVAGQVAGRGGYTF.

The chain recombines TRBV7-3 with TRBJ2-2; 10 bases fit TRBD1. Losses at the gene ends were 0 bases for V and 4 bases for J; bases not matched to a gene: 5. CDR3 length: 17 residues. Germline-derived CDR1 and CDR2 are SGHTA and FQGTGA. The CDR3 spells CASSLTGQGTGTGELFF. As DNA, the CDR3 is TGTGCCAGCAGCTTAACGGGACAGGGGACTGGCACCGGGGAGCTGTTTTTT. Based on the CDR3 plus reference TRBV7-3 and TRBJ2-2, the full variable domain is GAGVSQTPSNKVTEKGKYVELRCDPISGHTALYWYRQSLGQGPEFLIYFQGTGAADDSGLPNDRFFAVRPEGSVSTLKIQRTERGDSAVYLCASSLTGQGTGTGELFFGEGSRLTVL.

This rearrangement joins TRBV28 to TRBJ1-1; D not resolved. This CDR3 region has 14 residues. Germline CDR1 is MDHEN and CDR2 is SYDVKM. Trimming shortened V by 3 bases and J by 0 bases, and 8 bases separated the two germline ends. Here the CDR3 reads CASSLTVMNTEAFF. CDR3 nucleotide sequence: TGTGCCAGCAGTTTGACGGTAATGAACACTGAAGCTTTCTTT.

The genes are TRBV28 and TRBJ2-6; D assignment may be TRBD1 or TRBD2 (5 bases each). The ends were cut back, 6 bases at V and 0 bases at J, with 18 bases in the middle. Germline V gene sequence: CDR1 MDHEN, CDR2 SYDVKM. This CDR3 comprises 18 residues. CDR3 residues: CASSPGGSQLSGANVLTF. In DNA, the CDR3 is TGTGCCAGCAGCCCTGGGGGATCCCAGCTCTCTGGGGCCAACGTCCTGACTTTC.